This section outlines one T cell receptor (beta chain) sequence together with its context. Its cognate antigen is unknown. The data were obtained in a study of response to subunit inactivated influenza vaccine. Study results and caveats: The authors put forward the suggestion that each seasonal influenza vaccination may bring in only a limited number of new T cells.

One entry per CDR3 protein results from TCRdb running MiXCR on the RT-PCR reads. The repertoire has 800,000 to 1,000,000 distinct CDR3 sequences, 21% of them found once; the top ten carry roughly 10%. The V gene lost 6 bases and the J gene lost 11 bases, with 20 bases spanning the gap. The germline gives CDR1 GTSNPN, CDR2 SVGIG (reference sequence). This CDR3 is built from 12 residues. V is TRBV30 and J is TRBJ2-7, with D perhaps matching TRBD2 (5 bases). This clonotype was obtained from a man between 50 and 59 years old who received an inactivated influenza vaccine. Sequences were derived from PBMCs from blood, sampled 5 days after vaccination. The CDR3 loop is CACRERDAVEYF. The CDR3 region has the DNA TGTGCCTGTAGGGAGAGGGATGCCGTCGAGTACTTC.